This T cell receptor beta chain derives from a study of identical twins. TCRdb redid the calling of the 5' RACE reads with MiXCR, one entry per CDR3 protein. The data contain hundreds of thousands of distinct CDR3 sequences, around 20% of them singletons. Germline V gene sequence: CDR1 SGHAT, CDR2 FQNNGV. The CDR3 contains 13 residues. The V end was cut by 0 bases, the J end by 5 bases, with 7 bases between. Study-wide results and limits: Without tracking the same donors, conclusions rested on cross-sectional statistical analysis.

A word on this clonotype: Its antigen remains unidentified.

The sample was also reused in another study, on T cells expressing NK-cell markers. As reported in that work: What restricted sorting to alpha-beta TCR T cells in several experiments was an anti-gamma-delta TCR antibody.

Sequencing used PBMCs. The V and J genes are TRBV11-2 and TRBJ2-5; unclear D gene. The TCR sequence derives from a woman aged 18-29 years in good health. In nucleotides, the CDR3 is TGTGCCAGCAGCTTAGAGGCTAGGGAGACCCAGTACTTC. This sequence encodes CASSLEARETQYF. Looking up the rest from reference TRBV11-2 and TRBJ2-5 gives the full variable domain: EAGVAQSPRYKIIEKRQSVAFWCNPISGHATLYWYQQILGQGPKLLIQFQNNGVVDDSQLPKDRFSAERLKGVDSTLKIQPAKLEDSAVYLCASSLEARETQYFGPGTRLLVL.